This T cell receptor beta chain stems from a study of metastatic and nonmetastatic thyroid tumors. Notes on the study in general: TCR beta diversity was reportedly significantly higher in malignant thyroid tumors than benign nodules, in blood and tumor.

Before thyroid surgery, none of the patients had received any treatment. This clone showed up many times. Its target is not known. TCRdb used MiXCR to call clones anew from the PCR reads. The data contain some 84,000 clones, 8% to 9.5% of them singletons. The germline V gene encodes CDR1 SNHLY and CDR2 FYNNEI. Trimming took 8 bases from V and 1 from J, leaving 11 bases between them. The CDR3 sequence is 13 residues long. This sequence originates from a female donor with papillary thyroid cancer or a benign thyroid nodule (not recorded which). Some clones in this sample may be carry-over from other donors' samples. V and J are TRBV2 and TRBJ1-2; a possible D gene is TRBD1 (5 bases). Sample: blood. The CDR3, as DNA: TGTGCCAGCGACAACGGGGGTAACTATGGCTACACCTTC. As protein: CASDNGGNYGYTF.